This TCR beta chain appears in the sequencing data of a study of somatic mutations in cytotoxic T cells in rheumatoid arthritis. Sequenced by immunoSEQ multiplex PCR; TCRdb stores in-frame clones only, minus some. The profile shows under 35,000 clones, around 86% of them singletons. Specimen: CD8+ T cells sorted from blood. The TCR sequence derives from an adult with rheumatoid arthritis.

In DNA, the CDR3 is TGTGCCTGGAGTGCCTCAGGGGAAGCCGATGGCTACACCTTC. This sequence encodes CAWSASGEADGYTF. The chain carries TRBV30 and TRBJ1-2; a weak D match, TRBD1 (6 bases). CDR3 length: 14 residues. Trimming stripped 1 base from V and 6 bases from J, with 15 bases between. Germline V CDR1 and CDR2: GTSNPN, SVGIG (reference sequence).